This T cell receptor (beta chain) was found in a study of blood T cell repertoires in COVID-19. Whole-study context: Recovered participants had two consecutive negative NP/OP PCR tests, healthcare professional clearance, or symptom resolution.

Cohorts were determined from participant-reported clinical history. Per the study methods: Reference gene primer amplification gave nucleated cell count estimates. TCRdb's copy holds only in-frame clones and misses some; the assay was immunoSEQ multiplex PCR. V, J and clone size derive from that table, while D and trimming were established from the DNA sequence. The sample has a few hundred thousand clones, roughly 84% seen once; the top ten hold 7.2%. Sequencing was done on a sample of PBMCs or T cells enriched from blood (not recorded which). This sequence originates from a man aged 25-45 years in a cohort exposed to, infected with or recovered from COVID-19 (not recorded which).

The DNA for the CDR3 is TGTGCCAGCAGTTTATGGGCCAGGGGGCCCTCCAATCAGCCCCAGCATTTT. The encoded protein is CASSLWARGPSNQPQHF. V is TRBV28 and J is TRBJ1-5, with 8 bases aligning to TRBD1. Losses at the gene ends were 0 bases for V and 3 bases for J; bases not matched to a gene: 7. Germline CDR1 and CDR2: MDHEN and SYDVKM. The CDR3 covers 17 residues.